This TCR beta chain is drawn from a study of regulatory T cells in long-lasting Graves disease. At the level of the study: Persistent Graves' disease meant over 5 years of antithyroid drugs with positive TSH receptor antibodies. Study observations and caveats: Small numbers of samples may have cut accuracy.

This CDR3 has 13 amino acids. Germline-derived CDR1 and CDR2 are MNHNS and SASEGT. V was clipped by 6 bases and J by 7 bases, with 16 bases between them. Time point: persistent/refractory GD, antithyroid drugs over 5 years with positive TRAb. Researchers made the TCR library from RNA that was extracted from PBMCs. Through Arm-PCR of CDR3 regions and iRepertoire HTBI primers, TCR beta libraries were built. MiXCR was run by TCRdb on the multiplex PCR reads, yielding one entry per CDR3 protein. The sample has 300,000 to 500,000 distinct CDR3 sequences, 20% to 25% seen once; the top ten hold less than 25%. A word on this clonotype: No antigen is known for it.

This sequence joins TRBV6-1 and TRBJ2-7, with a possible D match to TRBD1 (5 bases). This specimen consisted of peripheral blood mononuclear cells (PBMCs), obtained when the disease was refractory, from a patient treated with antithyroid drugs. The clonotype originates from a female donor with Graves disease. The DNA of the CDR3 is TGTGCCAGCAGGGACACTGAGTACGCTGAGCAGTACTTC. Translated, it gives CASRDTEYAEQYF.